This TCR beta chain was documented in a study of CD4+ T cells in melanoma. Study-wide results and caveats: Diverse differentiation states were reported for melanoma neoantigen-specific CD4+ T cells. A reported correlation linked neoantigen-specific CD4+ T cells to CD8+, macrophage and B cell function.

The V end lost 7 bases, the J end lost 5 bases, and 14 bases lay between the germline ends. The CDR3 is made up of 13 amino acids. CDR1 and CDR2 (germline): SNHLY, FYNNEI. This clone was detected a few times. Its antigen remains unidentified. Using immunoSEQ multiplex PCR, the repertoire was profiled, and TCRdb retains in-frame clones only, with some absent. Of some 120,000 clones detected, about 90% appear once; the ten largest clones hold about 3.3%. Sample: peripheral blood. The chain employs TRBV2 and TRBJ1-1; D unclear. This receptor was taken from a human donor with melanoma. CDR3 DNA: TGTGCCAGCACTATATCGGGTGAGACTGAAGCTTTCTTT. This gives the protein CASTISGETEAFF. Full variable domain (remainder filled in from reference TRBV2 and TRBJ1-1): EPEVTQTPSHQVTQMGQEVILRCVPISNHLYFYWYRQILGQKVEFLVSFYNNEISEKSEIFDDQFSVERPDGSNFTLKIRSTKLEDSAMYFCASTISGETEAFFGQGTRLTVV.